Presented here are 29 T cell receptor beta chains from one specimen sequenced in a study of vaccination effects on CD4 cells after COVID-19. Their cognate antigens are unknown. Antigen-specific CD4+ T cells were expanded (with viral peptide pools) by the ViraFEST assay ahead of sequencing. Cultured cells yielded isolated CD4+ T cells after 10 days. Absence of prior SARS-CoV-2 infection characterized the vaccine recipients, who showed negative nucleocapsid antibodies. Using immunoSEQ multiplex PCR, the repertoire was profiled, and TCRdb retains in-frame clones only, with some absent. The repertoire has about 48,000 clones, about four fifths of them found once; the top ten carry 5.5% to 7%. Sample: CD4+ T cells from PBMCs cultured with HCoV-OC43 spike peptides, taken before COVID-19 vaccination. Subset noted: HCoV-OC43 spike overlapping peptide pool stimulation. The receptor set was obtained from a human donor who received a COVID-19 vaccine.

In this sample, this clone turned up a few times. The chain couples TRBV19 to TRBJ1-1, with a possible D match to TRBD1 (6 bases). Trimming took off 4 bases at V and 2 bases at J, with 14 bases between the two ends. Germline V gives CDR1 LNHDA, CDR2 SQIVND (reference sequence). The CDR3 is 15 amino acids. Here the CDR3 DNA reads TGTGCCAGTAGTACTTTCAGGGGTATCAACACTGAAGCTTTCTTT. Protein product: CASSTFRGINTEAFF.

This chain links TRBV6-1 with TRBJ2-3; 10 bases fit TRBD1. The CDR3 length is 16 residues. Germline values: CDR1 MNHNS, CDR2 SASEGT. The V and J ends lost 4 bases and 6 bases, in that order; junction bases with no gene match: 10. The CDR3 region has the DNA TGTGCCAGCAGTGGACAGGGGGCAGGTTCGTACGATACGCAGTATTTT. This sequence encodes CASSGQGAGSYDTQYF.

A few counts support this clone. V is TRBV2 and J is TRBJ2-2; perhaps TRBD2 as D (6 bases). Trimming left V 4 bases short and J 4 bases short, with 13 bases between. This CDR3 contains 15 residues. In germline, CDR1 is SNHLY, CDR2 FYNNEI. The CDR3 coding sequence is TGTGCCAGCAGTGGTAGGACTACCAGCACCGGGGAGCTGTTTTTT. Amino acid sequence: CASSGRTTSTGELFF.

The chain links TRBV7-9 to TRBJ2-3; D ambiguous. Germline CDR1 is SEHNR and CDR2 is FQNEAQ (reference sequence). V was cut by 7 bases and J by 0 bases, with 11 bases left in between. The length of the CDR3 is 14 residues. The DNA for the CDR3 is TGTGCCAGCACCTCAAGCAGCAGCACAGATACGCAGTATTTT. Its protein product is CASTSSSSTDTQYF.

This sequence joins TRBV6-5 and TRBJ1-2, with D unclear. CDR1 is MNHEY and CDR2 is SVGAGI in the germline V gene. V dropped 7 bases and J dropped 8 bases, with 17 bases sitting between them. The CDR3 consists of 13 residues. CDR3 region: CASTMGLSRGYTF. CDR3 DNA: TGTGCCAGCACAATGGGTCTCAGCAGGGGCTACACCTTC.

The chain carries TRBV5-1 and TRBJ2-1; D might be TRBD1 (5 bases). The germline V gene encodes CDR1 SGHRS and CDR2 YFSETQ. CDR3 length: 14 residues. Trimming removed 0 bases at V and 7 bases at J, with 11 bases between. The CDR3 nucleotides read TGCGCCAGCAGCTTGGCAGGGCTTGAGAATGAGCAGTTCTTC. Its protein is CASSLAGLENEQFF. Complete variable domain (other parts from reference TRBV5-1 and TRBJ2-1): KAGVTQTPRYLIKTRGQQVTLSCSPISGHRSVSWYQQTPGQGLQFLFEYFSETQRNKGNFPGRFSGRQFSNSRSEMNVSTLELGDSALYLCASSLAGLENEQFFGPGTRLTVL.

The chain couples TRBV6-6 to TRBJ2-1; maybe TRBD2 (6 bases). Trimming shortened V by 7 bases and J by 3 bases, and 16 bases separated the two germline ends. The CDR3 sequence is 15 residues long. CDR1 MNHNY and CDR2 SVGAGI come from the germline V gene (reference sequence). The CDR3 region is CASTSAGRIYNEQFF. The CDR3 bases are TGTGCCAGCACTAGCGCGGGGCGAATCTACAATGAGCAGTTCTTC.

The V call is TRBV2, the J call TRBJ2-5, with D possibly TRBD2 on 7 matching bases. Trimming pared 5 bases from V and 0 bases from J, leaving 13 bases between. Germline CDR1 reads SNHLY; CDR2 reads FYNNEI. The CDR3 has 15 amino acids. DNA for the CDR3: TGTGCCAGCAGTAGGGGGGGCGTGGACCAAGAGACCCAGTACTTC. Its protein product is CASSRGGVDQETQYF.

The chain is built from TRBV10-1 and TRBJ2-1; TRBD2 matches 7 bases. The CDR3 length is 16 residues. Looked up from germline, CDR1 is WNHNN and CDR2 is SYGVQD (reference sequence). J gave up 5 bases and V 6 bases, and 13 bases lay outside the gene matches. CDR3 bases: TGCGCCAGCAGCCCCGGGGTAGCGGGCCCCGACAATGAGCAGTTCTTC. Translated, it gives CASSPGVAGPDNEQFF.

V usage is TRBV19 and J usage is TRBJ1-6; D uncertain. V was trimmed by 9 bases and J by 7 bases, leaving 13 bases between them. Germline CDR1 LNHDA, CDR2 SQIVND (reference sequence). The CDR3 length is 13 residues. CDR3 nucleotide sequence: TGTGCCAGCTGCAGGTCGAGGAATTCACCCCTCCACTTT. Amino acids: CASCRSRNSPLHF.

The rearrangement joins TRBV14 to TRBJ2-1; TRBD2 aligns across 8 bases. This CDR3 spans 14 amino acids. Germline V CDR1 and CDR2: SGHDN, FVKESK. The V and J ends lost 8 bases and 5 bases, in that order; junction bases with no gene match: 8. This chain's CDR3 is CASQTSGLDNEQFF. CDR3 in DNA: TGTGCCAGCCAAACCTCGGGACTAGACAATGAGCAGTTCTTC.

The rearrangement links TRBV7-8 to TRBJ2-5; D tentatively reads TRBD1 or TRBD2 (5 bases each). The CDR3 spans 18 residues. V shed 1 base and J shed 1 base, with 19 bases lying between them. Germline CDR1 reads SGHVS; CDR2 reads FQNEAQ. In DNA form, the CDR3 reads TGTGCCAGCAGCTTAGGTTGGGGCCCCATGGGAGCCCAAGAGACCCAGTACTTC. Protein sequence: CASSLGWGPMGAQETQYF.

The genes are TRBV10-3 and TRBJ2-7; 8 bases agree with TRBD1. The V gene end was trimmed by 10 bases and the J gene end by 5 bases; junction bases not matched to a gene: 13. The germline V gene has CDR1 ENHRY and CDR2 SYGVKD. This CDR3 region has 14 residues. CDR3 loop: CASSRTGIADEQYV. In DNA form, the CDR3 reads TGTGCCAGCTCTAGGACAGGGATTGCCGACGAGCAGTACGTC.

The chain joins TRBV24-1 to TRBJ2-3; D is unclear. CDR3 length: 16 amino acids. V dropped 3 bases and J dropped 0 bases, with 12 bases sitting between them. Looked up from germline, CDR1 is KGHDR and CDR2 is SFDVKD. The CDR3 DNA is TGTGCCACCAGTGATAGATTAGCAGCTAGCACAGATACGCAGTATTTT. Amino acids: CATSDRLAASTDTQYF.

This chain joins TRBV19 and TRBJ1-5; D unclear. V was shortened by 5 bases and J by 2 bases, with 16 bases between the two germline ends. The germline V gene encodes CDR1 LNHDA and CDR2 SQIVND (reference sequence). The CDR3 contains 16 residues. CDR3 residues: CASSPRISEGNQPQHF. CDR3 nucleotide sequence: TGTGCCAGTAGTCCCCGTATAAGTGAGGGCAATCAGCCCCAGCATTTT.

The chain uses TRBV12-1 and TRBJ2-7; the table's D call TRBD2 went unverified against the DNA. TRBV12-1 is described as a pseudogene. The CDR3 totals 17 residues. The CDR3 reads CASSFNVVLAGSYEQYV. CDR3 DNA sequence: TGTGCCAGCAGCTTTAATGTTGTACTAGCGGGCTCCTACGAGCAGTACGTC.

This clone was seen only a few times. The chain joins TRBV21-1 to TRBJ2-7; whether TRBD1, the table's D call, matches the DNA was not checked. TRBV21-1 is a pseudogene locus. The CDR3 covers 14 residues. CDR3 DNA: TGTGCCAGCAGCCCCTGCCCGGACAGGTCCGAGCAGTACGTC. This encodes CASSPCPDRSEQYV.

The CDR3 here is CARDQGLNNGELFF. The CDR3 DNA is TGTGCCAGAGACCAGGGACTAAATAACGGGGAGCTGTTTTTT. The chain combines TRBV6-5 with TRBJ2-2; TRBD2 matches at 7 bases. The CDR3 has 14 amino acids. The V segment lost 9 bases and the J segment 7 bases; nucleotides outside the gene matches: 11. CDR1 and CDR2 (germline): MNHEY, SVGAGI.

There are a few counts of this clone. The rearrangement links TRBV3-1 (or the pseudogene TRBV3-2) to TRBJ1-3; unclear D gene. Trimming shortened V by 1 base and J by 2 bases, and 6 bases separated the two germline ends. Looked up from germline, CDR1 is LGHDT and CDR2 is YNNKEL (reference sequence). The CDR3 sequence is 14 residues long. The CDR3 nucleotides read TGTGCCAGCAGCCAAGGGGTCCCTGGAAACACCATATATTTT. It encodes CASSQGVPGNTIYF.

This clone was observed a few times. The V gene is TRBV6-6, the J gene TRBJ1-1; no reliable D call. Trimming took off 2 bases at V and 6 bases at J, with 7 bases between the two ends. The germline V gene has CDR1 MNHNY and CDR2 SVGAGI (reference sequence). The CDR3 length is 12 residues. CDR3 nucleotide sequence: TGTGCCAGCAGTTACAGTCGATCTGAAGCTTTCTTT. As protein: CASSYSRSEAFF.

The chain carries TRBV7-9 and TRBJ1-1; no clear D. The ends were cut back, 1 base at V and 4 bases at J, with 4 bases in the middle. In germline, CDR1 is SEHNR, CDR2 FQNEAQ (reference sequence). The CDR3 has 12 residues. The CDR3 reads CASSLVVTEAFF. The CDR3 DNA reads TGTGCCAGCAGCTTAGTGGTCACTGAAGCTTTCTTT.

The V gene is TRBV27, the J gene TRBJ2-6, with D unclear. Germline-derived CDR1 and CDR2 are MNHEY and SMNVEV (reference sequence). V was trimmed by 6 bases and J by 3 bases, leaving 6 bases between them. There are 13 residues in the CDR3. CDR3 in amino acids: CASSEYGANVLTF. CDR3 DNA: TGTGCCAGCAGCGAATATGGGGCCAACGTCCTGACTTTC.

The rearrangement links TRBV3-1 (or the pseudogene TRBV3-2) to TRBJ2-2; D possibly corresponds to TRBD2 (6 bases). CDR3 length: 13 residues. The germline gives CDR1 LGHDT, CDR2 YNNKEL (reference sequence). V gave up 5 bases and J gave up 6 bases, with 10 bases separating them. CDR3 region: CASSGAGAGELFF. The CDR3 DNA reads TGTGCCAGCAGCGGAGCGGGTGCCGGGGAGCTGTTTTTT.

The genes are TRBV9 and TRBJ1-6; no reliable D call. With 3 bases removed from V and 7 bases from J, the gap between germline ends came to 11 bases. The germline V gene encodes CDR1 SGDLS and CDR2 YYNGEE. This CDR3 region has 14 residues. The CDR3 region is CASSARKGNSPLHF. For the CDR3, the DNA is TGTGCCAGCAGCGCCCGTAAGGGAAATTCACCCCTCCACTTT. Supplemented by reference TRBV9 and TRBJ1-6, the full variable domain reads DSGVTQTPKHLITATGQRVTLRCSPRSGDLSVYWYQQSLDQGLQFLIQYYNGEERAKGNILERFSAQQFPDLHSELNLSSLELGDSALYFCASSARKGNSPLHFGNGTRLTVT.

A few counts support this clone. The chain uses TRBV29-1 and TRBJ1-2; D uncertain. Per the germline V gene, CDR1 is SQVTM and CDR2 is ANQGSEA. With 4 bases removed from V and 5 bases from J, the gap between germline ends came to 8 bases. The CDR3 covers 11 residues. CDR3 DNA sequence: TGCAGCGTTGTCTCAGAGTATGGCTACACCTTC. Translating gives CSVVSEYGYTF.

The V call is TRBV12-3 or TRBV12-4, the J call TRBJ1-1; D unclear. The CDR3 runs to 13 residues. The V end lost 5 bases, the J end lost 5 bases, and 12 bases lay between the germline ends. In DNA, the CDR3 is TGTGCCAGCAGTACTACAGCGGGGACTGAAGCTTTCTTT. The encoded protein is CASSTTAGTEAFF.

V gene TRBV3-1 (or the pseudogene TRBV3-2) combines with J gene TRBJ1-2; perhaps TRBD1 as D (5 bases). The CDR3 extends over 16 amino acids. From germline, CDR1 is LGHDT and CDR2 YNNKEL (reference sequence). V was trimmed by 4 bases and J by 6 bases, leaving 21 bases between them. The CDR3 nucleotides read TGTGCCAGCAGCCCGGTGGGGAGGGGCGAAATAAATGGCTACACCTTC. It yields the protein CASSPVGRGEINGYTF.

This clone was picked up a small number of times. V gene TRBV28 combines with J gene TRBJ1-4, with D possibly matching TRBD1 (5 bases). V lost 3 bases to trimming and J lost 2 bases, with 10 bases between them. Germline lookup yields CDR1 MDHEN and CDR2 SYDVKM. CDR3 length: 15 residues. The CDR3 sequence: CASSFQGSTNEKLFF. Here the CDR3 DNA reads TGTGCCAGCAGTTTCCAGGGATCCACTAATGAAAAACTGTTTTTT. The full variable domain, with the rest looked up from reference TRBV28 and TRBJ1-4, is DVKVTQSSRYLVKRTGEKVFLECVQDMDHENMFWYRQDPGLGLRLIYFSYDVKMKEKGDIPEGYSVSREKKERFSLILESASTNQTSMYLCASSFQGSTNEKLFFGSGTQLSVL.

This rearrangement joins TRBV4-1 to TRBJ2-5; D is undetermined. The CDR3 totals 14 residues. V was shortened by 3 bases and J by 3 bases, with 11 bases between the two germline ends. Germline lookup yields CDR1 MGHRA and CDR2 YSYEKL. The CDR3 protein is CASSHPAREETQYF. CDR3 DNA: TGCGCCAGCAGCCATCCAGCTAGAGAAGAGACCCAGTACTTC.